The clone carrying this T cell receptor (beta chain) has just a few counts. Its antigen is currently unknown. Unique molecular identifiers featured in how the TCRbeta library was prepared. MiXCR, run by TCRdb on the PCR reads, gives a single entry per CDR3 protein. This sample has fewer than 550,000 distinct CDR3 sequences, with 11% found just once. This sample was included in a study of T-cell reconstitution after alpha-beta-depleted transplantation in children. Notes on the study in general: Recipient T cells and thymic progenitors that survived gave rise to the high TCRbeta diversity observed at day 60 in some patients. Reported findings indicate that, about two months after transplant, alpha-beta T cells came from several hundred expanded clones, which were derived from non-depleted graft cells. One year post-transplant, T-cell counts and diversity were largely derived from T cells produced anew.

V dropped 0 bases and J dropped 1 base, with 11 bases sitting between them. Germline V gene lookup returns CDR1 SGHRS and CDR2 YFSETQ. This CDR3 has 15 residues. Sequences were derived from PBMCs, mostly from graft donor cells, sampled 180 days after TCRalphabeta/CD19-depleted stem cell transplant. The sequence was obtained from a female patient aged 2-10 years who had a stem cell transplant for aplastic anemia, so the T cells may come from the graft donor. The chain is built from TRBV5-1 and TRBJ2-7, with D maybe TRBD1 (6 bases). The CDR3 region is CASSLVQGDSYEQYF. As DNA, the CDR3 is TGCGCCAGCAGCTTGGTACAGGGAGATTCCTACGAGCAGTACTTC.